The 30 T cell receptor beta chains below were found in one sample sequenced in a study of shared clonotypes between healthy human individuals. Only in-frame clones appear in the TCRdb table, and some are missing; sequencing was by immunoSEQ multiplex PCR. The table records about 2.3 million clones, 80% to 95% of them present only once. Sequenced material: naive CD4+ T cells from PBMCs. The subset here: CD45RA+ positively selected. The receptors were gathered from a man younger than 35 in good health. Some clones in this sample may be carry-over from other donors' samples.

The chain joins TRBV28 to TRBJ2-7; D uncertain. The CDR3 is 15 residues long. The germline gives CDR1 MDHEN, CDR2 SYDVKM. V gave up 2 bases and J gave up 2 bases, with 13 bases separating them. The CDR3: CASSLIRPPPYEQYF. The CDR3 DNA is TGTGCCAGCAGTTTAATTCGGCCACCACCCTACGAGCAGTACTTC.

Regarding this clone: Other nucleotide sequences from this sample produce the same CDR3. The chain links TRBV6-6 to TRBJ1-5; D is unresolved. V was pared by 0 bases and J by 7 bases, with 10 bases between. The CDR3 is 14 residues long. Germline CDR1 is MNHNY and CDR2 is SVGAGI (reference sequence). The CDR3 is CASSYSTGEQPQHF. Here the CDR3 DNA reads TGTGCCAGCAGTTACTCGACTGGAGAACAGCCCCAGCATTTT.

This chain uses TRBV18 with TRBJ2-7; TRBD2 agrees at 11 bases. The CDR3 loop spans 13 amino acids. Germline V gene lookup returns CDR1 KGHSH and CDR2 LQKENI. Trimming cost V 4 bases and J 6 bases; bases outside gene matches: 2. The CDR3 loop reads CASSRLAGTEQYF. Here the CDR3 DNA reads TGTGCCAGCTCACGACTAGCGGGAACCGAGCAGTACTTC.

In this sample, this clone turned up a few times. The genes are TRBV4-1 and TRBJ1-1; D unclear. The CDR3 extends over 15 amino acids. Deletions cut 1 base from V and 1 base from J, with 10 bases between. Germline values: CDR1 MGHRA, CDR2 YSYEKL. DNA of the CDR3: TGCGCCAGCAGCCAAGGACATACCGGGAACACTGAAGCTTTCTTT. It is translated as CASSQGHTGNTEAFF.

J is TRBJ1-2 and V is TRBV7-2; a possible D gene is TRBD1 (6 bases). Trimming took 4 bases from V and 2 from J, leaving 14 bases between them. The CDR3 is made up of 15 amino acids. CDR1 SGHTA and CDR2 FQGNSA come from the germline V gene. The CDR3 DNA reads as TGTGCCAGCAGCTCCAGGGGAGGGCGGAACTATGGCTACACCTTC. It translates to CASSSRGGRNYGYTF.

This rearrangement joins TRBV21-1 to TRBJ2-5; no check of the table's D call, TRBD2, against the DNA was made. TRBV21-1 is shown as a pseudogene. There are 17 residues in the CDR3. The CDR3 reads CASSKVSTSGRQETQYF. The CDR3, as DNA: TGTGCCAGCAGCAAAGTTTCGACTAGCGGGAGACAAGAGACCCAGTACTTC.

The chain recombines TRBV11-3 with TRBJ2-3, with a possible D match to TRBD2 (7 bases). Per the germline V gene, CDR1 is SGHNT and CDR2 is YENEEA. V was cut by 5 bases and J by 0 bases, with 12 bases left in between. This CDR3 comprises 15 residues. The CDR3 here is CASSRGRESTDTQYF. The CDR3 nucleotides read TGTGCCAGCAGCCGGGGGCGGGAGAGCACAGATACGCAGTATTTT.

This sequence joins TRBV11-2 and TRBJ2-3; the D is unclear. This CDR3 contains 12 residues. V was shortened by 3 bases and J by 4 bases, with 5 bases between the two germline ends. CDR1 SGHAT and CDR2 FQNNGV come from the germline V gene. The CDR3 nucleotides read TGTGCCAGCAGCTTCCTATCAGATACGCAGTATTTT. It is translated as CASSFLSDTQYF.

The V and J genes are TRBV28 and TRBJ2-1; D remains unclear. Germline V gene data show CDR1 as MDHEN and CDR2 as SYDVKM. This CDR3 has 16 amino acids. Between the trimmed V and J ends, which lost 6 bases and 2 bases, there was a span of 17 bases. In DNA, the CDR3 is TGTGCCAGCAGACTGGTAGACGCACTCCCCTACAATGAGCAGTTCTTC. Translation: CASRLVDALPYNEQFF.

V gene TRBV7-9 combines with J gene TRBJ2-1; tentatively, D is TRBD1 or TRBD2 (5 bases each). The CDR3 loop spans 15 amino acids. The germline V and J ends were trimmed by 3 bases and 6 bases, with 15 bases remaining between them. The germline CDR1 and CDR2 sequences are SEHNR and FQNEAQ (reference sequence). DNA for the CDR3: TGTGCCAGCAGCTTGATTGGGGGAAGAGGCAATGAGCAGTTCTTC. The encoded protein is CASSLIGGRGNEQFF.

The genes are TRBV2 and TRBJ1-4; D is perhaps TRBD1 (6 bases). The CDR3 loop spans 15 amino acids. Germline CDR1 is SNHLY and CDR2 is FYNNEI. The ends were cut back, 6 bases at V and 5 bases at J, with 16 bases in the middle. In nucleotides, the CDR3 is TGTGCCAGCAGGACCAACAGGGCCGCCAATGAAAAACTGTTTTTT. This encodes CASRTNRAANEKLFF.

The chain links TRBV4-3 to TRBJ1-1; D is undetermined. The CDR3 consists of 14 residues. CDR1 is LGHNA and CDR2 is YSLEER in the germline V gene. The ends were cut back, 0 bases at V and 1 base at J, with 6 bases in the middle. CDR3 residues: CASSQDPGNTEAFF. CDR3 DNA: TGCGCCAGCAGCCAAGATCCGGGGAACACTGAAGCTTTCTTT.

J is TRBJ2-5 and V is TRBV29-1; 8 nucleotides match TRBD1. The J call could be wrong; TRBJ2-7 is a better fit for the DNA end. The CDR3 runs to 13 residues. Per germline, CDR1 SQVTM and CDR2 ANQGSEA. CDR3: CSVNPQGAYEQYF. In nucleotides, the CDR3 is TGCAGCGTCAATCCACAGGGGGCCTACGAGCAGTACTTC.

The gene calls are TRBV28 and TRBJ2-7, with D possibly TRBD1 on 6 matching bases. The CDR3 loop spans 13 amino acids. V was shortened by 6 bases and J by 2 bases, with 11 bases between the two germline ends. The V gene's germline CDR1 is MDHEN and CDR2 SYDVKM. The CDR3 DNA sequence: TGTGCCAGCAGGGGGGACATTCCCTACGAGCAGTACTTC. This codes for CASRGDIPYEQYF. Using reference TRBV28 and TRBJ2-7 for the parts outside the CDR3, the full variable domain is DVKVTQSSRYLVKRTGEKVFLECVQDMDHENMFWYRQDPGLGLRLIYFSYDVKMKEKGDIPEGYSVSREKKERFSLILESASTNQTSMYLCASRGDIPYEQYFGPGTRLTVT.

The gene calls are TRBV27 and TRBJ2-1; TRBD1 is a possible D gene (6 bases). Germline lookup yields CDR1 MNHEY and CDR2 SMNVEV (reference sequence). The V end was cut by 6 bases, the J end by 6 bases, with 21 bases between. The CDR3 has 16 residues. For the CDR3, the DNA is TGTGCCAGCAGGAAACTTGTGGGGGCAATGAGCAATGAGCAGTTCTTC. Translated: CASRKLVGAMSNEQFF.

The chain couples TRBV10-3 to TRBJ1-2; D unresolved. Germline CDR1 and CDR2: ENHRY and SYGVKD. V was clipped by 0 bases and J by 7 bases, with 15 bases between them. This CDR3 comprises 15 residues. This chain's CDR3 is CAISESDPRRAGYTF. CDR3 in DNA: TGTGCCATCAGTGAGTCTGATCCAAGGAGGGCTGGCTACACCTTC.

This clone showed up just a few times. This chain links TRBV19 with TRBJ1-4, with a tentative D call TRBD1 (5 bases). V lost 5 bases, J lost 8 bases, and 21 bases lay in between. The CDR3 contains 16 residues. The V gene's germline CDR1 is LNHDA and CDR2 SQIVND (reference sequence). The CDR3 DNA reads TGTGCCAGTAGTCCAACCGGGACCGCCGGTCGGGAAAAACTGTTTTTT. Its protein product is CASSPTGTAGREKLFF.

The chain joins TRBV7-3 to TRBJ2-5; perhaps TRBD2 as D (7 bases). CDR1 is SGHTA, CDR2 FQGTGA, per germline. The CDR3 has 14 residues. Trimming pared 5 bases from V and 5 bases from J, leaving 15 bases between. This chain's CDR3 is CASSPRGGGETQYF. The CDR3 region has the DNA TGTGCCAGCAGCCCCCGGGGAGGGGGGGAGACCCAGTACTTC.

This sequence joins TRBV6-1 and TRBJ2-4; tentatively, D is TRBD2 (5 bases). V lost 3 bases and J lost 7, with 28 bases in between. The CDR3 loop spans 19 amino acids. Germline V CDR1 and CDR2: MNHNS, SASEGT. Here the CDR3 DNA reads TGTGCCAGCAGTGACCCGCTAGGGAGTTCAAAGAGTAGGTGGAACATTCAGTACTTC. Amino acids: CASSDPLGSSKSRWNIQYF.

This rearrangement joins TRBV28 to TRBJ1-5; 10 bases agree with TRBD1. V gave up 4 bases and J gave up 7 bases; unmatched junction bases: 16. The CDR3 length is 18 residues. Germline-derived CDR1 and CDR2 are MDHEN and SYDVKM. CDR3 sequence (DNA): TGTGCCAGCAGTTCACCTTCCGGGACAGGGGTGACCAGGCAGCCCCAGCATTTT. Residues: CASSSPSGTGVTRQPQHF.

The genes are TRBV19 and TRBJ1-3; 8 nucleotides agree with TRBD1. Germline V gene sequence: CDR1 LNHDA, CDR2 SQIVND (reference sequence). This CDR3 region has 14 residues. J lost 2 bases, V lost 5 bases, and 2 bases had no gene match. CDR3 bases: TGTGCCAGTAGTTCGACAGGGGCTGGAAACACCATATATTTT. As protein: CASSSTGAGNTIYF.

The genes are TRBV6-5 and TRBJ1-1; TRBD1 aligns across 8 bases. Germline-derived CDR1 and CDR2 are MNHEY and SVGAGI. There are 16 residues in the CDR3. Unmatched junction bases numbered 8, after V lost 4 bases and J lost 1 base. The CDR3 region is CASSLDWTGKNTEAFF. For the CDR3, the DNA is TGTGCCAGCAGTTTGGATTGGACAGGGAAGAACACTGAAGCTTTCTTT.

The V and J genes are TRBV30 and TRBJ2-3; 8 bases are shared with TRBD2. CDR1 and CDR2 from the germline V gene are GTSNPN and SVGIG (reference sequence). Losses at the gene ends were 1 base for V and 0 bases for J; bases not matched to a gene: 6. This CDR3 spans 16 amino acids. CDR3 residues: CAWSGGLAGSTDTQYF. The CDR3 nucleotides are TGTGCCTGGAGTGGCGGGCTAGCGGGTAGCACAGATACGCAGTATTTT.

The V gene is TRBV6-5, the J gene TRBJ1-1; D remains unclear. The germline V gene encodes CDR1 MNHEY and CDR2 SVGAGI. The CDR3 is 13 residues long. V shed 5 bases and J shed 0 bases, with 7 bases lying between them. DNA for the CDR3: TGTGCCAGCAGTGTGAACATGAACACTGAAGCTTTCTTT. Translated: CASSVNMNTEAFF.

The V gene is TRBV10-3, the J gene TRBJ2-7; D is perhaps TRBD1 (6 bases). V lost 5 bases to trimming and J lost 2 bases, with 13 bases between them. The CDR3 totals 14 residues. The germline gives CDR1 ENHRY, CDR2 SYGVKD. CDR3 loop: CAISPTGDTYEQYF. Here the CDR3 DNA reads TGTGCCATCAGTCCGACAGGCGATACCTACGAGCAGTACTTC.

A remark on this clone: This specimen includes other DNA sequences encoding the same CDR3. The V gene is TRBV18, the J gene TRBJ1-1; the D is unclear. V was clipped by 1 base and J by 1 base, with 7 bases between them. The CDR3 extends over 14 amino acids. The germline CDR1 and CDR2 sequences are KGHSH and LQKENI. CDR3 residues: CASSPQGGNTEAFF. The CDR3 DNA follows: TGTGCCAGCTCACCACAGGGAGGGAACACTGAAGCTTTCTTT.

This clone occurred once. The rearrangement uses TRBV29-1 and TRBJ2-1, with 10 bases lining up with TRBD2. V shed 5 bases and J 2 bases; nucleotides not matched to a gene: 3. The germline gives CDR1 SQVTM, CDR2 ANQGSEA. The CDR3 runs 14 residues. CDR3 region: CSVTGTSAYNEQFF. Written as DNA, the CDR3 is TGCAGCGTTACCGGGACTAGCGCCTACAATGAGCAGTTCTTC.

This clone came up once. The chain employs TRBV28 and TRBJ2-1; TRBD2 matches at 7 bases. V lost 8 bases and J lost 4; bases outside the gene matches: 8. This CDR3 spans 14 amino acids. CDR1 MDHEN and CDR2 SYDVKM come from the germline V gene. CDR3 sequence: CASGLTSAYNEQFF. As DNA, the CDR3 is TGTGCCAGCGGACTAACTAGCGCGTACAATGAGCAGTTCTTC.

As for this clone: The identical CDR3 is also encoded by other nucleotide sequences in the sample. V is TRBV28 and J is TRBJ1-5; TRBD1 is a possible D gene (5 bases). CDR1 is MDHEN, CDR2 SYDVKM, per germline. V was pared by 6 bases and J by 1 base, with 13 bases between. The CDR3 contains 15 residues. The CDR3 DNA follows: TGTGCCAGCAGCCTTGGTGGGGGGAGCAATCAGCCCCAGCATTTT. Encoded protein: CASSLGGGSNQPQHF.

This clone came up a few times. V gene TRBV30 combines with J gene TRBJ1-3, with D possibly TRBD1 on 5 matching bases. CDR3 length: 13 residues. In germline, CDR1 is GTSNPN, CDR2 SVGIG (reference sequence). Trimming shortened V by 8 bases and J by 9 bases, and 20 bases separated the two germline ends. CDR3 in amino acids: CAGTQDSLGTIYF. CDR3 sequence (DNA): TGTGCCGGAACACAGGATTCTCTGGGCACCATATATTTT.